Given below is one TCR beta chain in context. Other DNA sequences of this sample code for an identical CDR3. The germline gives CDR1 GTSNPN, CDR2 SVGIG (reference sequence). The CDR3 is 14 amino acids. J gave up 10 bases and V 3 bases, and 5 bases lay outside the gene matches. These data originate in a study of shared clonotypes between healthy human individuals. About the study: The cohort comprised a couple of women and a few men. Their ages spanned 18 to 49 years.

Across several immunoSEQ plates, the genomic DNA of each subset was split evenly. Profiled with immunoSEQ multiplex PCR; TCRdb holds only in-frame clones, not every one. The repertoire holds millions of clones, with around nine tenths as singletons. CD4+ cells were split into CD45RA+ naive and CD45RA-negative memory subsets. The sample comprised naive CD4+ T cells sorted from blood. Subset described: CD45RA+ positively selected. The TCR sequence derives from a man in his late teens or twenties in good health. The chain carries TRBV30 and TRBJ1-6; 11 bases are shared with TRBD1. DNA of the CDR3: TGTGCCTGGAGCGCCGGGACAGGGGGGTCACCCCTCCACTTT. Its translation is CAWSAGTGGSPLHF.